Below are 18 T cell receptor beta chains sequenced from a single sample in a study of blood T cell repertoires in COVID-19. The data were produced by immunoSEQ multiplex PCR, yet TCRdb's version contains in-frame clones alone and is incomplete. The table records about 200,000 clones, about 76% of them present only once. Sequencing was performed on peripheral blood. The receptors originated from a woman between 35 and 50 years old with COVID-19, enrolled during active disease.

This chain uses TRBV4-3 with TRBJ1-2, with 9 bases aligning to TRBD1. V dropped 3 bases and J dropped 4; count of bases not matched to a gene: 6. The length of the CDR3 is 15 residues. Germline V gives CDR1 LGHNA, CDR2 YSLEER. The DNA of the CDR3 is TGCGCCAGCAGCCAGGGATGGGACAGGGTCTATGGCTACACCTTC. It yields the protein CASSQGWDRVYGYTF.

The rearrangement uses TRBV6-5 and TRBJ1-2; D remains ambiguous. This CDR3 contains 13 residues. Trimming took 4 bases from V and 9 from J, leaving 15 bases between them. Germline CDR1 MNHEY, CDR2 SVGAGI. The DNA for the CDR3 is TGTGCCAGCAGTTCTCTATCACGGAGGAGCTACACCTTC. Residues: CASSSLSRRSYTF.

The chain couples TRBV10-2 to TRBJ2-2; 10 bases map to TRBD2. Trimming cost V 8 bases and J 1 base; bases outside gene matches: 1. CDR1 is WSHSY, CDR2 SAAADI, per germline. The CDR3 contains 14 residues. As DNA, the CDR3 is TGCGCCAGCCGGACTAGCGGGAACACCGGGGAGCTGTTTTTT. Amino acid sequence: CASRTSGNTGELFF.

The chain is built from TRBV19 and TRBJ2-7; D is possibly TRBD1 (6 bases). Trimming left V 7 bases short and J 4 bases short, with 20 bases between. The germline V gene encodes CDR1 LNHDA and CDR2 SQIVND (reference sequence). CDR3 length: 15 residues. The CDR3 region is CASTPSRGFEYEQYF. As DNA, the CDR3 is TGTGCCAGTACCCCTTCCAGGGGTTTCGAATACGAGCAGTACTTC.

This clone turned up a few times. In DNA form, the CDR3 reads TGTGCCACCAGCCAACAGGGCACTAGCACAGATACGCAGTATTTT. Its translation: CATSQQGTSTDTQYF. The chain carries TRBV15 and TRBJ2-3; D possibly corresponds to TRBD1 (6 bases). Germline CDR1 is LNHNV and CDR2 is YYDKDF (reference sequence). V gave up 5 bases and J gave up 0 bases, with 12 bases separating them. The CDR3 runs 15 residues.

As DNA, the CDR3 is TGCGCCAGCGGCACAGGAGTCTACGAGCAGTACTTC. Its translation is CASGTGVYEQYF. The rearrangement links TRBV5-1 to TRBJ2-7, with D possibly being TRBD1 (5 bases). The V end lost 7 bases, the J end lost 3 bases, and 11 bases lay between the germline ends. The length of the CDR3 is 12 residues. Germline CDR1 and CDR2: SGHRS and YFSETQ.

The chain links TRBV5-1 to TRBJ2-7; the match to TRBD1 covers 11 bases. This CDR3 is 14 amino acids long. Germline loops: CDR1 SGHRS, CDR2 YFSETQ. Losses at the gene ends were 4 bases for V and 4 bases for J; bases not matched to a gene: 4. The CDR3, as DNA: TGCGCCAGCAGCACGGGACAGGGGGAATACGAGCAGTACTTC. Translation gives CASSTGQGEYEQYF.

The CDR3 region has the DNA TGTGCCAGCAGCAAGGGGGGGTCAGCTCCGGAGCAGTTCTTC. It translates to CASSKGGSAPEQFF. The chain employs TRBV7-6 and TRBJ2-1, with D maybe TRBD2 (7 bases). This CDR3 region has 14 residues. CDR1 and CDR2 (germline): SGHVS, FNYEAQ. V was pared by 5 bases and J by 10 bases, with 18 bases between.

The chain joins TRBV10-3 to TRBJ1-1; D possibly corresponds to TRBD1 (6 bases). From germline, CDR1 is ENHRY and CDR2 SYGVKD. Trimming took 2 bases from V and 4 from J, leaving 14 bases between them. The CDR3 is 15 residues long. DNA of the CDR3: TGTGCCATCAGTGAGGGGCAGCAGGGGAGCACTGAAGCTTTCTTT. Translation: CAISEGQQGSTEAFF.

The CDR3 sequence is CASSSRQGLNEQFF. The DNA for the CDR3 is TGTGCCAGCAGTTCACGACAGGGGTTGAACGAGCAGTTCTTC. The V gene is TRBV27, the J gene TRBJ2-1, with 8 positions matching TRBD1. The CDR3 contains 14 residues. Germline V gene sequence: CDR1 MNHEY, CDR2 SMNVEV (reference sequence). Unmatched junction bases numbered 9, after V lost 4 bases and J lost 10 bases.

This clone was observed a few times. The rearrangement links TRBV18 to TRBJ1-1, with D perhaps TRBD1 (5 bases). With 6 bases removed from V and 0 bases from J, the gap between germline ends came to 11 bases. Germline values: CDR1 KGHSH, CDR2 LQKENI. This CDR3 is built from 14 residues. Here the CDR3 reads CASSSTEMNTEAFF. For the CDR3, the DNA is TGTGCCAGCTCGTCGACAGAGATGAACACTGAAGCTTTCTTT.

The table lists this clone with a count of one. The genes are TRBV4-1 and TRBJ2-1; 13 positions agree with TRBD2. CDR3 length equals 18 residues. Germline trimming cut 4 bases from V and 5 bases from J; bases unmatched to any gene: 11. Germline loops: CDR1 MGHRA, CDR2 YSYEKL. The CDR3 spells CASSRDFFGLAGDNEQFF. The CDR3 DNA is TGCGCCAGCAGCCGAGACTTTTTTGGACTAGCGGGGGACAATGAGCAGTTCTTC.

This clone was counted between two and nine times. The chain combines TRBV6-6 with TRBJ1-2; maybe TRBD1 (5 bases). Germline V gene data show CDR1 as MNHNY and CDR2 as SVGAGI (reference sequence). The CDR3 covers 13 residues. The V end was cut by 5 bases, the J end by 2 bases, with 9 bases between. In nucleotides, the CDR3 is TGTGCCAGCAGTCAGGCAGGGAACTATGGCTACACCTTC. Its translation is CASSQAGNYGYTF.

The chain uses TRBV12-3 or TRBV12-4 and TRBJ2-3, with unresolved D. Trimming removed 4 bases from V and 5 bases from J, with 7 bases in between. This CDR3 is built from 12 residues. The CDR3 protein is CASSWSGDTQYF. For the CDR3, the DNA is TGTGCCAGCAGTTGGTCGGGAGATACGCAGTATTTT.

This chain uses TRBV5-1 with TRBJ2-1; 14 bases align to TRBD2. From germline, CDR1 is SGHRS and CDR2 YFSETQ. The CDR3 covers 18 residues. V lost 2 bases, J lost 6 bases, and 10 bases stayed unmatched. This CDR3 reads CASSLPIGTSGRSNEQFF. The CDR3 DNA sequence: TGCGCCAGCAGCTTACCGATCGGGACTAGCGGGAGATCCAATGAGCAGTTCTTC.

The chain combines TRBV5-1 with TRBJ2-2; D may be TRBD2 (6 bases). The germline CDR1 and CDR2 sequences are SGHRS and YFSETQ. Trimming took 2 bases from V and 4 from J, leaving 12 bases between them. The CDR3 is made up of 15 amino acids. The CDR3 nucleotides are TGCGCCAGCAGCTTTACGGGAGAGAGCACCGGGGAGCTGTTTTTT. Translating gives CASSFTGESTGELFF.

The V gene is TRBV5-1, the J gene TRBJ2-3; perhaps TRBD2 as D (6 bases). Per germline, CDR1 SGHRS and CDR2 YFSETQ. This CDR3 region has 16 residues. Deletions cut 4 bases from V and 5 bases from J, with 20 bases between. The CDR3 region is CASSPGTHAQGDTQYF. The DNA of the CDR3 is TGCGCCAGCAGCCCTGGGACTCACGCTCAAGGAGATACGCAGTATTTT.

The J gene is TRBJ1-5, the V gene TRBV2; 9 bases fit TRBD1. CDR3 size: 14 residues. In germline, CDR1 is SNHLY, CDR2 FYNNEI. Trimming removed 4 bases from V and 4 bases from J; junction bases left unmatched: 2. The CDR3 loop reads CASSGTGENQPQHF. In DNA, the CDR3 is TGTGCCAGCAGTGGGACAGGGGAGAATCAGCCCCAGCATTTT.